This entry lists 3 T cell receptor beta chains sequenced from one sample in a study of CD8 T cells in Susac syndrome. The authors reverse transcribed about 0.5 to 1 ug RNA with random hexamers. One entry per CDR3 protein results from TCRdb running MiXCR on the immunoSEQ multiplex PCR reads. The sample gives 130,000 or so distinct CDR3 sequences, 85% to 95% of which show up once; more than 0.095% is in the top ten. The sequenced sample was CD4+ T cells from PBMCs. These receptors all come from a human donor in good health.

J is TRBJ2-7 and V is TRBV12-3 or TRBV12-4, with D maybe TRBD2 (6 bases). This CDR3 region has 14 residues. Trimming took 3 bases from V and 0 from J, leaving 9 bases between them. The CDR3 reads CASSFSSDSYEQYF. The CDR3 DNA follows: TGTGCCAGCAGTTTCTCTAGCGACTCCTACGAGCAGTACTTC.

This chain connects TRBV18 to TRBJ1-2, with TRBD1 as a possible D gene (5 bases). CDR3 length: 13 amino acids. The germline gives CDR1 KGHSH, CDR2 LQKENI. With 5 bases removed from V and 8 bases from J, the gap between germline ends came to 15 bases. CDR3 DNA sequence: TGTGCCAGCTCATCCTTACAGGTGGAAGGCTACACCTTC. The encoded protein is CASSSLQVEGYTF.

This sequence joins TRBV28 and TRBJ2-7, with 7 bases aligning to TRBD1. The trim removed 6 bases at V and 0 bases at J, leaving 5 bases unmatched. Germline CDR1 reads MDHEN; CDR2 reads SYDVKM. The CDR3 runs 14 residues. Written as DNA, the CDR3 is TGTGCCAGCAGGCGACAGGGTAGCTCCTACGAGCAGTACTTC. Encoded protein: CASRRQGSSYEQYF.